This T cell receptor beta chain was captured in a study of OX40 agonist ivuxolimab in advanced cancers. Assay: immunoSEQ multiplex PCR; the TCRdb copy retains only in-frame clones and omits some. The sample carries 70,000 or so clones, around 89% recorded once. CDR3 length equals 15 residues. V shed 6 bases, J shed 4 bases, and the junction held 10 bases outside the gene matches. Germline assignment: CDR1 MDHEN and CDR2 SYDVKM. The origin of this receptor is an adult with an advanced solid tumor such as melanoma, head and neck, liver or kidney cancer. V is TRBV28 and J is TRBJ1-1; 8 bases are a match to TRBD1. This specimen consisted of CD4+ or CD8+ T cells sorted from blood, obtained in a trial of the OX40 agonist ivuxolimab. The DNA of the CDR3 is TGTGCCAGCAGCCAAAGCCCCAGGGGGCGCACTGAAGCTTTCTTT. This sequence encodes CASSQSPRGRTEAFF.